The 24 T cell receptor beta chains below come from one sample, sequenced in a study of blood T cells in healthy people across ages. Primers used in a second PCR of about 6 to 11 cycles were a sample-barcoded 5' primer and a J-beta primer mix. TCRdb re-called the 5' RACE reads through MiXCR, storing one row per CDR3 protein. Among 550,000 to 750,000 distinct CDR3 sequences listed, 20% to 25% were seen once. Source material: blood. Source of these receptors: a man between 65 and 80 years old in good health.

The chain joins TRBV20-1 to TRBJ2-5, with D maybe TRBD2 (6 bases). With 3 bases removed from V and 5 bases from J, the gap between germline ends came to 19 bases. CDR1 is DFQATT, CDR2 SNEGSKA, per germline (reference sequence). The CDR3 runs 15 residues. CDR3 sequence reads: CSARRLWAGRETQYF. The CDR3, as DNA: TGCAGTGCTAGGCGCCTCTGGGCGGGGAGGGAGACCCAGTACTTC.

The chain has TRBV20-1 and TRBJ2-1; D perhaps matches TRBD2 (5 bases). V lost 3 bases to trimming and J lost 2 bases, with 11 bases between them. The CDR3 has 14 residues. Germline assignment: CDR1 DFQATT and CDR2 SNEGSKA (reference sequence). This CDR3 is CSARPAETYNEQFF. CDR3 in DNA: TGCAGTGCTAGGCCAGCGGAGACCTACAATGAGCAGTTCTTC.

J is TRBJ2-7 and V is TRBV7-9; D uncertain. Trimming cost V 3 bases and J 4 bases, with 7 bases left between them. CDR1 is SEHNR, CDR2 FQNEAQ, per germline (reference sequence). CDR3 length: 12 amino acids. The CDR3 nucleotides are TGTGCCAGCAGCTTCCAGCTTTACGAGCAGTACTTC. Its translation: CASSFQLYEQYF.

About this clonotype: A much larger clone sits a single nucleotide away, making a read error possible. The chain links TRBV6-2 or TRBV6-3 to TRBJ1-4, with TRBD1 matching 7 bases. The CDR3 sequence is 14 residues long. Germline V CDR1 and CDR2: MNHEY, SVGEGT. CDR3 DNA sequence: TGTGCCAGCAGTCGTAACAGGGGAGGTGAAAAACGGTTTTTT. It is translated as CASSRNRGGEKRFF.

The V and J genes are TRBV20-1 and TRBJ2-5; 7 bases map to TRBD1. The CDR3 is 14 amino acids. Germline CDR1 is DFQATT and CDR2 is SNEGSKA (reference sequence). Germline trimming cut 0 bases from V and 5 bases from J; bases unmatched to any gene: 6. This CDR3 is CSARDSRGRETQYF. The CDR3 DNA is TGCAGTGCTAGAGATTCTAGGGGGCGGGAGACCCAGTACTTC.

This clonotype was counted only a few times. Here the CDR3 reads CASSLGLAGVHEQYF. The CDR3 bases are TGTGCCAGCAGCCTCGGACTAGCGGGAGTCCACGAGCAGTACTTC. The rearrangement uses TRBV14 and TRBJ2-5, with 13 bases aligning to TRBD2. Judging by the DNA end, TRBJ2-7 fits better; the J call may be wrong. Germline CDR1 and CDR2: SGHDN and FVKESK. There are 15 residues in the CDR3.

CDR3 DNA: TGCAGTGCTTTAGCGGGGACCATGGATGGGCAGTTCTTC. Amino acids: CSALAGTMDGQFF. The rearrangement links TRBV20-1 to TRBJ2-1; 8 bases align to TRBD2. Losses at the gene ends were 5 bases for V and 12 bases for J; bases not matched to a gene: 12. The V gene's germline CDR1 is DFQATT and CDR2 SNEGSKA (reference sequence). The CDR3 totals 13 residues.

This chain uses TRBV20-1 with TRBJ1-1; D gene unclear. The germline V gene encodes CDR1 DFQATT and CDR2 SNEGSKA (reference sequence). V was cut by 1 base and J by 2 bases, with 14 bases left in between. There are 15 residues in the CDR3. Here the CDR3 DNA reads TGCAGTGCTAGAGTGGCAGGTGTCTTAAACACTGAAGCTTTCTTT. Its translation: CSARVAGVLNTEAFF.

This clonotype has more than one count but fewer than ten. V gene TRBV5-6 combines with J gene TRBJ2-6; TRBD2 might be the D (7 bases). Germline V gene data show CDR1 as SGHDT and CDR2 as YYEEEE. CDR3 length: 18 amino acids. V dropped 0 bases and J dropped 0 bases, with 13 bases sitting between them. The CDR3 DNA reads TGTGCCAGCAGCTTGGAGACCGCGGGGGCCTCTGGGGCCAACGTCCTGACTTTC. Translation gives CASSLETAGASGANVLTF.

This chain joins TRBV7-2 and TRBJ2-3, with 16 bases fitting TRBD2. The CDR3 runs 17 residues. With V trimmed by 5 bases and J by 9 bases, 11 bases remained unmatched. Germline V CDR1 and CDR2: SGHTA, FQGNSA. The CDR3 DNA sequence: TGTGCCAGCAGCCCGAGGGGACTAGCGGGAGGGCCAGGGACGCAGTATTTT. This gives the protein CASSPRGLAGGPGTQYF. Filled out from reference TRBV7-2 and TRBJ2-3, the complete variable domain reads GAGVSQSPSNKVTEKGKDVELRCDPISGHTALYWYRQSLGQGLEFLIYFQGNSAPDKSGLPSDRFSAERTGGSVSTLTIQRTQQEDSAVYLCASSPRGLAGGPGTQYFGPGTRLTVL.

The V call is TRBV20-1, the J call TRBJ1-5; D call uncertain. The germline V gene has CDR1 DFQATT and CDR2 SNEGSKA (reference sequence). V was shortened by 2 bases and J by 0 bases, with 14 bases between the two germline ends. CDR3 length: 16 amino acids. The CDR3 is CSARRAGVSSNQPQHF. The DNA for the CDR3 is TGCAGTGCTAGAAGGGCAGGAGTAAGTAGCAATCAGCCCCAGCATTTT.

The rearrangement links TRBV20-1 to TRBJ2-3, with TRBD2 as a possible D gene (5 bases). This CDR3 region has 15 residues. Trimming took off 5 bases at V and 0 bases at J, with 15 bases between the two ends. Germline-derived CDR1 and CDR2 are DFQATT and SNEGSKA (reference sequence). The CDR3 spells CSAAGGASSTDTQYF. The CDR3 nucleotides read TGCAGTGCTGCCGGAGGAGCCTCTAGCACAGATACGCAGTATTTT.

This clonotype was seen more than once but under ten times. V usage is TRBV19 and J usage is TRBJ1-2; D is ambiguous. The CDR3 runs 13 residues. V gave up 5 bases and J gave up 7 bases, with 14 bases separating them. CDR1 and CDR2 (germline): LNHDA, SQIVND (reference sequence). CDR3 nucleotide sequence: TGTGCCAGTAGTCCACGACGGGAGGCTGGCTACACCTTC. Amino acids: CASSPRREAGYTF.

J is TRBJ2-5 and V is TRBV13; D might be TRBD2 (5 bases). From germline, CDR1 is PRHDT and CDR2 FYEKMQ (reference sequence). V was pared by 3 bases and J by 4 bases, with 12 bases between. This CDR3 has 14 amino acids. CDR3 nucleotide sequence: TGTGCCAGCAGCTTTCGAGGGATCGGAGAGACCCAGTACTTC. It specifies CASSFRGIGETQYF.

This clonotype was detected a few times. The CDR3 DNA follows: TGCGCCAGCAGCTTGGGGGTTAGGAGCTCCTACGAGCAGTACTTC. The encoded protein is CASSLGVRSSYEQYF. This chain connects TRBV5-1 to TRBJ2-7; D is unclear. Looked up from germline, CDR1 is SGHRS and CDR2 is YFSETQ. Trimming left V 0 bases short and J 0 bases short, with 10 bases between. The CDR3 is 15 residues long.

This sequence joins TRBV20-1 and TRBJ2-7; 8 bases fit TRBD1. V dropped 2 bases and J dropped 4; count of bases not matched to a gene: 10. This CDR3 is built from 15 residues. Germline V gene data show CDR1 as DFQATT and CDR2 as SNEGSKA (reference sequence). The CDR3 sequence: CSARSRDRTKYEQYF. The DNA for the CDR3 is TGCAGTGCTAGAAGTAGGGACAGGACCAAATACGAGCAGTACTTC.

This clonotype was detected a few times. The chain has TRBV27 and TRBJ2-5; 8 bases agree with TRBD1. V was clipped by 6 bases and J by 7 bases; unmatched bases: 4. CDR1 is MNHEY, CDR2 SMNVEV, per germline (reference sequence). There are 12 residues in the CDR3. CDR3 region: CASRDTGGTQYF. The CDR3 DNA reads as TGTGCCAGCAGGGATACAGGGGGGACCCAGTACTTC.

The J gene is TRBJ2-7, the V gene TRBV6-2 or TRBV6-3; 13 bases line up with TRBD2. CDR3 size: 15 residues. Losses at the gene ends were 5 bases for V and 2 bases for J; bases not matched to a gene: 3. CDR1 and CDR2 (germline): MNHEY, SVGEGT. The chain's CDR3 is CASSKTSGGTYEQYF. Written as DNA, the CDR3 is TGTGCCAGCAGTAAGACTAGCGGGGGGACCTACGAGCAGTACTTC.

This clonotype occurred many times. The chain employs TRBV6-1 and TRBJ2-5, with TRBD1 identical over 12 bases. V gave up 3 bases and J gave up 4 bases; unmatched junction bases: 3. The CDR3 length is 15 residues. Germline lookup yields CDR1 MNHNS and CDR2 SASEGT. Here the CDR3 DNA reads TGTGCCAGCAGTGATGGGACAGGGGGCGCAGAGACCCAGTACTTC. It codes for CASSDGTGGAETQYF.

The table lists this clonotype with many counts. The rearrangement uses TRBV5-8 and TRBJ2-3; 14 bases line up with TRBD2. CDR3 length: 17 residues. The germline gives CDR1 SGHTS, CDR2 YDEGEE. The V segment lost 5 bases and the J segment 4 bases; nucleotides outside the gene matches: 9. Here the CDR3 reads CASSGWTSGRPPDTQYF. The DNA for the CDR3 is TGTGCCAGCAGTGGTTGGACTAGCGGGAGGCCCCCAGATACGCAGTATTTT.

This clonotype has at least ten counts. The chain carries TRBV20-1 and TRBJ2-7, with a tentative D call TRBD1 (6 bases). The CDR3 is made up of 12 amino acids. CDR1 and CDR2 from the germline V gene are DFQATT and SNEGSKA (reference sequence). V was shortened by 5 bases and J by 2 bases, with 10 bases between the two germline ends. The CDR3 sequence: CSAAQGPYEQYF. The CDR3 DNA reads as TGCAGTGCTGCACAGGGACCCTACGAGCAGTACTTC.

This chain uses TRBV28 with TRBJ2-5, with 8 bases lining up with TRBD1. TRBJ2-7 matches the DNA end more closely, so the J call is doubtful. In germline, CDR1 is MDHEN, CDR2 SYDVKM. There are 14 residues in the CDR3. CDR3 in amino acids: CASSGAGGLYEQYF. The CDR3 DNA is TGTGCCAGCAGTGGAGCAGGGGGCCTTTACGAGCAGTACTTC.

The V gene is TRBV20-1, the J gene TRBJ2-2, with 10 nucleotides matching TRBD1. Looked up from germline, CDR1 is DFQATT and CDR2 is SNEGSKA (reference sequence). CDR3 length equals 12 residues. The DNA for the CDR3 is TGCCGCTGGACAGGGGGAACCGGGGAGCTGTTTTTT. Amino acids: CRWTGGTGELFF.

The CDR3 reads CASGFAGTTGELFF. The DNA of the CDR3 is TGTGCCAGCGGGTTCGCAGGGACCACCGGGGAGCTGTTTTTT. This rearrangement joins TRBV5-6 to TRBJ2-2; D tentatively reads TRBD1 or TRBD2 (5 bases each). V was cut by 7 bases and J by 4 bases, with 14 bases left in between. The CDR3 extends over 14 amino acids. The germline gives CDR1 SGHDT, CDR2 YYEEEE.